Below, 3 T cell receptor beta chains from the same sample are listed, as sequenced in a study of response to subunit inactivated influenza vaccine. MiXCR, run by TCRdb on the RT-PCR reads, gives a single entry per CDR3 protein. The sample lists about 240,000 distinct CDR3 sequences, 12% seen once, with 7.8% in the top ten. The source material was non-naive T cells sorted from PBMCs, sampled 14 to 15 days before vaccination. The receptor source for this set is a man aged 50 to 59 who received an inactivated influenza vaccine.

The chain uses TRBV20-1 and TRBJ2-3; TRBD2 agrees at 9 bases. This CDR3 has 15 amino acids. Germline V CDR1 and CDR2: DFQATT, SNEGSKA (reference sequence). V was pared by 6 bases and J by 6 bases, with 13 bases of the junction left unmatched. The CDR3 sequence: CSARLAAHRLDTQYF. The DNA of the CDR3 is TGCAGTGCAAGACTAGCGGCGCACCGTCTGGATACGCAGTATTTT.

In DNA, the CDR3 is TGTGCCAGCAGTGAAGTGGACCGCTTACTCTCCCAGTACTTC. This sequence encodes CASSEVDRLLSQYF. The rearrangement links TRBV6-1 to TRBJ2-5; D is ambiguous. Germline CDR1 and CDR2: MNHNS and SASEGT. V dropped 1 base and J dropped 9 bases, with 15 bases sitting between them. This CDR3 is 14 amino acids long.

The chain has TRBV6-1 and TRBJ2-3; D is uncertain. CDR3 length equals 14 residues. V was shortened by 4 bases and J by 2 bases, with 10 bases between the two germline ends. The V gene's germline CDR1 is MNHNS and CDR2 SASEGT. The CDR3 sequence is CASSAASPTDTQYF. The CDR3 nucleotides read TGTGCCAGCAGTGCGGCTTCACCCACAGATACGCAGTATTTT.